These 12 T cell receptor beta chains were all obtained from the same sample, sequenced in a study of identical twins. TCRdb fed the 5' RACE reads into MiXCR, producing one record per CDR3 protein. The table records hundreds of thousands of distinct CDR3 sequences, around 8.6% of them present only once. These same records also appear under a second study, on yellow fever vaccine responses in identical twins.

Specimen: PBMCs. All receptors derive from a woman younger than 30 in good health.

The rearrangement links TRBV6-5 to TRBJ2-7; 7 bases match TRBD1. V trimming: 3 bases; J trimming: 3 bases; junction bases outside the gene matches: 8. The germline V gene encodes CDR1 MNHEY and CDR2 SVGAGI. The CDR3 sequence is 15 residues long. This CDR3 reads CASSYRQGVNYEQYF. The DNA for the CDR3 is TGTGCCAGCAGTTATCGACAGGGTGTCAACTACGAGCAGTACTTC.

The chain joins TRBV7-2 to TRBJ2-7; 7 positions match TRBD2. Losses at the gene ends were 4 bases for V and 2 bases for J; bases not matched to a gene: 14. The CDR3 has 17 residues. Germline values: CDR1 SGHTA, CDR2 FQGNSA. CDR3 in DNA: TGTGCCAGCAGCTACCCCGCGGGGGACCCCGCAACCTACGAGCAGTACTTC. This encodes CASSYPAGDPATYEQYF.

The V call is TRBV4-1, the J call TRBJ2-7, with 7 bases matching TRBD1. The length of the CDR3 is 15 residues. Germline values: CDR1 MGHRA, CDR2 YSYEKL. J was trimmed by 4 bases and V by 0 bases; bases with no gene match: 6. CDR3 sequence (DNA): TGCGCCAGCAGCCAAGATTCCAGGGGGTTGTACGAGCAGTACTTC. It codes for CASSQDSRGLYEQYF.

This clonotype was observed a few times. This chain joins TRBV7-9 and TRBJ1-2; D is unresolved. The CDR3 runs 15 residues. The germline V gene encodes CDR1 SEHNR and CDR2 FQNEAQ (reference sequence). Deletions cut 0 bases from V and 8 bases from J, with 16 bases between. DNA for the CDR3: TGTGCCAGCAGCTTAGCAAGGGCCGGGGTCGAGGGCTACACCTTC. Amino acids: CASSLARAGVEGYTF.

This clonotype was observed a handful of times. The chain has TRBV12-3 or TRBV12-4 and TRBJ2-4, with D possibly matching TRBD2 (7 bases). The CDR3 covers 14 residues. Trimming left V 3 bases short and J 2 bases short, with 8 bases between. The CDR3 loop is CASSLGGPKNIQYF. In DNA, the CDR3 is TGTGCCAGCAGTTTGGGGGGGCCCAAAAACATTCAGTACTTC.

The chain uses TRBV12-3 or TRBV12-4 and TRBJ1-5; D unresolved. The germline V and J ends were trimmed by 6 bases and 3 bases, with 9 bases remaining between them. The CDR3 covers 13 residues. This chain's CDR3 is CASRQNINQPQHF. In DNA form, the CDR3 reads TGTGCCAGCAGGCAGAATATCAATCAGCCCCAGCATTTT.

This clonotype was seen a handful of times. V gene TRBV6-1 combines with J gene TRBJ2-7, with TRBD1 identical over 7 bases. The V gene's germline CDR1 is MNHNS and CDR2 SASEGT. The CDR3 consists of 14 residues. V was pared by 4 bases and J by 5 bases, with 8 bases of the junction left unmatched. CDR3 sequence (DNA): TGTGCCAGCAGTGGATTACAACAGGGGAACGAGCAGTACTTC. It yields the protein CASSGLQQGNEQYF.

The table lists this clonotype with a few counts. The chain links TRBV15 to TRBJ2-4; 8 nucleotides agree with TRBD2. V dropped 0 bases and J dropped 11; count of bases not matched to a gene: 12. Germline-derived CDR1 and CDR2 are LNHNV and YYDKDF (reference sequence). There are 16 residues in the CDR3. As DNA, the CDR3 is TGTGCCACCAGCAGAGAAACCGGGGGGCTAGCGGGTTTTCAGTACTTC. It specifies CATSRETGGLAGFQYF.

This clonotype occurred a few times. J is TRBJ2-3 and V is TRBV7-3; tentative D call: TRBD2 (6 bases). There are 17 residues in the CDR3. Germline V gene lookup returns CDR1 SGHTA and CDR2 FQGTGA. Trimming cost V 1 base and J 4 bases, with 18 bases left between them. CDR3 protein: CASSLKNRIREADTQYF. The CDR3 nucleotides read TGTGCCAGCAGCTTAAAAAATAGAATCAGGGAGGCAGATACGCAGTATTTT.

In this sample, this clonotype turned up many times. The rearrangement joins TRBV5-1 to TRBJ2-1; 7 bases align to TRBD1. V gave up 0 bases and J gave up 6 bases; unmatched junction bases: 9. This CDR3 is built from 16 residues. In germline, CDR1 is SGHRS, CDR2 YFSETQ. This CDR3 is CASSLEFRGRTNEQFF. The CDR3 DNA reads as TGCGCCAGCAGCTTGGAATTTAGGGGGCGGACCAATGAGCAGTTCTTC.

This clonotype came up a few times. This chain connects TRBV4-1 to TRBJ1-4; perhaps TRBD1 as D (5 bases). Per germline, CDR1 MGHRA and CDR2 YSYEKL. Trimming stripped 4 bases from V and 4 bases from J, with 16 bases between. This CDR3 has 16 residues. CDR3 residues: CASSPNPGRSNEKLFF. The CDR3 DNA is TGCGCCAGCAGCCCAAACCCGGGACGGAGTAATGAAAAACTGTTTTTT.

J is TRBJ2-7 and V is TRBV12-3 or TRBV12-4; perhaps D is TRBD1 or TRBD2 (5 bases each). CDR3 length: 16 amino acids. The germline V and J ends were trimmed by 1 base and 3 bases, with 16 bases remaining between them. CDR3 coding DNA: TGTGCCAGCAGTTTAGTGGCAGGGAGATCCCTCTACGAGCAGTACTTC. Residues: CASSLVAGRSLYEQYF.